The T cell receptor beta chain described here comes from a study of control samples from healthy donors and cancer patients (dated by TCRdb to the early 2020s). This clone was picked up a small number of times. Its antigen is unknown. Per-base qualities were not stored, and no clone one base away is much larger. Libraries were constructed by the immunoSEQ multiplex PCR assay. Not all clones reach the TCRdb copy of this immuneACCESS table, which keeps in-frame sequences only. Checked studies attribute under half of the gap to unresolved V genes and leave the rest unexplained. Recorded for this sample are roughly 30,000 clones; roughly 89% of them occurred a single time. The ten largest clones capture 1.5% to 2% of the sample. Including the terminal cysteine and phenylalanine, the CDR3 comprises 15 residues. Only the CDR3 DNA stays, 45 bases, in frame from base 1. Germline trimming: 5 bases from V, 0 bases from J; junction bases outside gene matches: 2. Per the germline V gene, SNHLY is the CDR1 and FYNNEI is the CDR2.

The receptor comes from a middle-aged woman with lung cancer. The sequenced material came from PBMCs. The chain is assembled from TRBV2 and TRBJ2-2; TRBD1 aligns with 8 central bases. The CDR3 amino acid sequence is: CASSRDRPNTGELFF. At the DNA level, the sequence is TGTGCCAGCAGTAGGGACAGGCCGAACACCGGGGAGCTGTTTTTT.